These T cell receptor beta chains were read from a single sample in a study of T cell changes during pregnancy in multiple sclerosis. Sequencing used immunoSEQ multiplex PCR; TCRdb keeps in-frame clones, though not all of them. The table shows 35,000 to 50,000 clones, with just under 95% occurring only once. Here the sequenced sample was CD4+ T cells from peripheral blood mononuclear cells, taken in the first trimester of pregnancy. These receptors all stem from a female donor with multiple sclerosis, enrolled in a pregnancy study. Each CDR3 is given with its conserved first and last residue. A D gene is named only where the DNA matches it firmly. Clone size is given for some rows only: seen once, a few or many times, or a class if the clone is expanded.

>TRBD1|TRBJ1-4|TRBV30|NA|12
TGTGCCGGGGGGACAGGACAGTTAAAACTGTTTTTT
CAGGTGQLKLFF
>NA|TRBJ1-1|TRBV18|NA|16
TGTGCCAGCTCACCTTTATCGACAGGACCGAACACTGAAGCTTTCTTT
CASSPLSTGPNTEAFF
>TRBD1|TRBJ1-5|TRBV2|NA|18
TGTGCCAGCAGCTTCACCCGGGACAGTTTATTTAGCAATCAGCCCCAGCATTTT
CASSFTRDSLFSNQPQHF
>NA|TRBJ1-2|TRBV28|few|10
TGTGCCAGCAGGTCAACAGGTTACACCTTC
CASRSTGYTF
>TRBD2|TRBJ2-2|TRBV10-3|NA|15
TGTGCCGCGAGGACTAGCGGGTCGAACACCGGGGAGCTGTTTTTT
CAARTSGSNTGELFF
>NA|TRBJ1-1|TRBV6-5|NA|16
TGTGCCAGCAGTTACACGTCCTTGGGACTGCATACAGAAGCTTTCTTT
CASSYTSLGLHTEAFF
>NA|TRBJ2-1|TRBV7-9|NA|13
TGTGCCAGCAGCTTCCGACAGGAATTGAGGTGGTTCTTC
CASSFRQELRWFF
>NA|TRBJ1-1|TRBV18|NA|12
TGTGCCAGCTCAACTTTGGGCGCGGAAGCTTTCTTT
CASSTLGAEAFF
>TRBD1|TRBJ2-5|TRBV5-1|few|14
TGCGCCAGCAGCATGACAGGGACCAAAGAGACCCAGTACTTC
CASSMTGTKETQYF
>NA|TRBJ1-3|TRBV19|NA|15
TGTGCCAGTACTCTTCGGACAGCCTCTGGAAACACCATATATTTT
CASTLRTASGNTIYF
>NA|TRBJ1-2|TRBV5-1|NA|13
TGCGCCAGCAGCCGGGACACGAGCTATGGCTACACCTTC
CASSRDTSYGYTF
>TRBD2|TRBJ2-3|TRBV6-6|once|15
TGTGCCAGCAGACCGGGACTAGCGAACACAGATACGCAGTATTTT
CASRPGLANTDTQYF
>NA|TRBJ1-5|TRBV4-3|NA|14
TGCGCCAGCAGCCAAGATCAGGGGTCTCAGCCCCAGCATTTT
CASSQDQGSQPQHF
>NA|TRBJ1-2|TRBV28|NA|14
TGTGCCAGCACCACCCGGTGGCAGGGTCTTGGCTACACCTTC
CASTTRWQGLGYTF
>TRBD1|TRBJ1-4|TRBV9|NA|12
TGTGCCTCTTCCCGGGACAGTGAAAAACTGTTTTTT
CASSRDSEKLFF
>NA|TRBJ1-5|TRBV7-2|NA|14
TGTGCCAGCAGCTTACGGACATCAAATCAGCCCCAGCATTTT
CASSLRTSNQPQHF
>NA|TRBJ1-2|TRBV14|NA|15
TGTGCCAGCAGCCAAGGTCCGGGAAGAACTCAAGGCTACACCTTC
CASSQGPGRTQGYTF
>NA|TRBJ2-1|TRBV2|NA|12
TGTGCCAGCAGGACTGGCGGGAATGAGCAGTTCTTC
CASRTGGNEQFF
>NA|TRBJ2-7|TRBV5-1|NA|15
TGCGCCAGCAGCTCACAGGGTTTGAACTCCTACGAGCAGTACTTC
CASSSQGLNSYEQYF
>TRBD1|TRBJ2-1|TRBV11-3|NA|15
TGTGCCAGCAGCTTAGTGGGACAGGGTAAGAATGAGCAGTTCTTC
CASSLVGQGKNEQFF
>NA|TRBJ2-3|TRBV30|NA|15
TGTGCCTGGTCCCAGGGGCTGACTAGCACAGATACGCAGTATTTT
CAWSQGLTSTDTQYF
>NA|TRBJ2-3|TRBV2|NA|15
TGTGCCAGCAGTACCGGGAGAACCTTCACAGATACGCAGTATTTT
CASSTGRTFTDTQYF
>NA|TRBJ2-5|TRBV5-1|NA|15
TGCGCCAGCAGCTTGCTCCCGACGGCGGAAGAGACCCAGTACTTC
CASSLLPTAEETQYF
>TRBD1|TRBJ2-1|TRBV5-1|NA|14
TGCGCCAGCAGCCCCCTCCAGGGGGACAATGAGCAGTTCTTC
CASSPLQGDNEQFF
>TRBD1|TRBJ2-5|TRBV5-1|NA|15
TGCGCCAGCAGCTTTGGGACAGGGAGCCACGAGACCCAGTACTTC
CASSFGTGSHETQYF
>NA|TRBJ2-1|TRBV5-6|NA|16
TGTGCCAGCAGCTTACTTTTAAGGAGGAGGGGCGGTGAGCAGTTCTTC
CASSLLLRRRGGEQFF
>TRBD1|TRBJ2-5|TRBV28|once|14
TGTGCCAGTACAAGACAGGGCCCGCGGGAGACCCAGTACTTC
CASTRQGPRETQYF
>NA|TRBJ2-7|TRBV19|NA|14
TGTGCCAGCTCGAGACAGGCCAGCTCCTACGAGCAGTACTTC
CASSRQASSYEQYF
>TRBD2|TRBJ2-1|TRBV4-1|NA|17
TGCGCCAGCAGCCAAGTTCTCAGGGCTAGCGGAGACAATGAGCAGTTCTTC
CASSQVLRASGDNEQFF
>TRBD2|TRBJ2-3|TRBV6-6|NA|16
TGTGCCAGCAGCCCCGGGACTAGAGGCCGGGGTGATACGCAGTATTTT
CASSPGTRGRGDTQYF
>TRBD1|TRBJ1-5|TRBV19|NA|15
TGTGCCAGTAGTGCAGGACAGGACGGCAATCAGCCCCAGCATTTT
CASSAGQDGNQPQHF
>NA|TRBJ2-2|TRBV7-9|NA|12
TGTGCCAGAGGGGGGAACACCGGGGAGCTGTTTTTT
CARGGNTGELFF
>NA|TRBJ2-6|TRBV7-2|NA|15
TGTGCCAGCAGCACACACCACTCTGGGGCCAACGTCCTGACTTTC
CASSTHHSGANVLTF
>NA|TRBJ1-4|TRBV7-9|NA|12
TGTGCCAGCAGCTTAAAGGGGGAAAAACTGTTTTTT
CASSLKGEKLFF
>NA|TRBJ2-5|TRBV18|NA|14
TGTGCCAGCTCACCAGGGGCAGGGTATGGGACCCAGTACTTC
CASSPGAGYGTQYF
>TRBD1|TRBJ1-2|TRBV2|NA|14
TGTGCCAGCAGTACGACAGGGTTAAACTATGGCTACACCTTC
CASSTTGLNYGYTF
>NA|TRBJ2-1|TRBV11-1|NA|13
TGTGCCAGCAGCTTATCGGGAGTGAATGAGCAGTTCTTC
CASSLSGVNEQFF
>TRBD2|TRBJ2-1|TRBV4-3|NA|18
TGCGCCAGCAGCGCAACCGGGACTAGCGGGGGCTTCTACAATGAGCAGTTCTTC
CASSATGTSGGFYNEQFF
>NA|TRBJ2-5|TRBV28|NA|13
TGTGCCAGCAGTTTTGCGGGGCGAGAGACCCAGTACTTC
CASSFAGRETQYF